This T cell receptor beta chain was documented in a study of CXCR3-negative and CXCR3-positive naive CD8 T cells. Regarding the study as a whole: TRB CDR3s were more hydrophobic in CXCR3-positive than in CXCR3-negative naive cells.

Researchers sorted under 350,000 cells of each CD8+ T cell subset in triplicate. The study made its TRB cDNA libraries by 5' RACE, adding UMI labels. TCRdb derives one entry per CDR3 protein from the 5' RACE reads, leaving out DNA. Here the sample table reports some 150,000 distinct CDR3 sequences. The length of the CDR3 is 12 residues. The V gene's germline CDR1 is SGDLS and CDR2 YYNGEE. On this clonotype: No antigen is known for it.

The receptor comes from a human donor in good health. Some clones in this sample may be carry-over from other donors' samples. V is TRBV9 and J is TRBJ2-1. Sequences were obtained from naive CXCR3+ CD8+ T cells from blood. Subset given: CD45RO-CCR7+CD27+CD95- naive CD8+ T cells expressing CXCR3 (TNR3+). CDR3 sequence: CASSATSNEQFF.